Following are 20 T cell receptor beta chains from one sample sequenced in a study of CD8 T cells in Susac syndrome. Reverse transcription of 0.5 to 1 ug RNA was performed with random hexamers. Via MiXCR, TCRdb re-called the immunoSEQ multiplex PCR reads, giving one row per CDR3 protein. Of about 84,000 distinct CDR3 sequences in the sample, approximately 95% were seen once. Sample: CD8+ T cells from PBMCs. The source of these receptors is a human donor in good health.

The V gene is TRBV7-9, the J gene TRBJ1-2; D unresolved. V was cut by 5 bases and J by 7 bases, with 11 bases left in between. The CDR3 sequence is 12 residues long. Germline lookup yields CDR1 SEHNR and CDR2 FQNEAQ (reference sequence). Written as DNA, the CDR3 is TGTGCCAGCAGCCCGGACTCGGGTGGCTACACCTTC. Residues: CASSPDSGGYTF.

The chain uses TRBV7-6 and TRBJ1-4; D ambiguous. Germline CDR1 SGHVS, CDR2 FNYEAQ. The V gene lost 3 bases and the J gene lost 5 bases, with 7 bases spanning the gap. The CDR3 runs 13 residues. In DNA, the CDR3 is TGTGCCAGCAGCTTCGCTGTCAATGAAAAACTGTTTTTT. Encoded protein: CASSFAVNEKLFF.

This chain connects TRBV6-2 or TRBV6-3 to TRBJ2-7; 9 nucleotides line up with TRBD2. The V segment lost 5 bases and the J segment 0 bases; nucleotides outside the gene matches: 8. This CDR3 contains 16 residues. Germline lookup yields CDR1 MNHEY and CDR2 SVGEGT. The CDR3 DNA reads TGTGCCAGCAGTCACCCAGCGGGGGGCTACTCCTACGAGCAGTACTTC. It specifies CASSHPAGGYSYEQYF.

The V and J genes are TRBV29-1 and TRBJ1-2, with 7 nucleotides matching TRBD1. V lost 1 base and J lost 9; bases outside the gene matches: 8. The germline V gene has CDR1 SQVTM and CDR2 ANQGSEA. CDR3 length: 13 amino acids. The CDR3 DNA reads TGCAGCGTTGAAGCCTGGGACAGTATTAGCTACACCTTC. Translating it yields CSVEAWDSISYTF. Full variable domain (outside the CDR3, taken from reference TRBV29-1 and TRBJ1-2): SAVISQKPSRDICQRGTSLTIQCQVDSQVTMMFWYRQQPGQSLTLIATANQGSEATYESGFVIDKFPISRPNLTFSTLTVSNMSPEDSSIYLCSVEAWDSISYTFGSGTRLTVV.

The rearrangement joins TRBV25-1 to TRBJ1-1; tentatively, D is TRBD1 (6 bases). Deletions cut 2 bases from V and 2 bases from J, with 6 bases between. CDR1 and CDR2 from the germline V gene are MGHDK and SYGVNS. CDR3 size: 13 residues. The CDR3 reads CASSEGTNTEAFF. CDR3 nucleotide sequence: TGTGCCAGCAGTGAAGGGACAAACACTGAAGCTTTCTTT.

This clonotype occurred once. This chain connects TRBV6-1 to TRBJ2-5; 9 bases match TRBD2. CDR3 size: 17 residues. Trimming took 5 bases from V and 2 from J; bases not matched to a gene: 12. The germline CDR1 and CDR2 sequences are MNHNS and SASEGT. CDR3 sequence: CASSQYGGLASQETQYF. The CDR3 bases are TGTGCCAGCAGTCAATACGGTGGACTAGCGTCACAAGAGACCCAGTACTTC.

The V call is TRBV25-1, the J call TRBJ2-5; D call uncertain. The CDR3 totals 11 residues. Germline loops: CDR1 MGHDK, CDR2 SYGVNS. V was pared by 4 bases and J by 4 bases, with 4 bases between. The CDR3 region has the DNA TGTGCCAGCAGTGGCCGAGAGACCCAGTACTTC. It codes for CASSGRETQYF.

CDR3 sequence reads: CASSPQRTLEGYEQYF. The CDR3 DNA sequence: TGTGCCAGCAGCCCCCAACGGACCCTCGAGGGTTACGAGCAGTACTTC. The genes are TRBV3-1 and TRBJ2-7, with a weak D call TRBD2 (5 bases). The CDR3 loop spans 16 amino acids. CDR1 LGHDT and CDR2 YNNKEL come from the germline V gene (reference sequence). V was trimmed by 4 bases and J by 4 bases, leaving 20 bases between them.

The rearrangement links TRBV19 to TRBJ1-1; 7 bases align to TRBD1. This CDR3 is 15 amino acids long. Germline V CDR1 and CDR2: LNHDA, SQIVND (reference sequence). Trimming at V came to 4 bases and at J to 6 bases, leaving 11 bases not matched to a gene. The CDR3 DNA follows: TGTGCCAGTAGTACTTACTCCGGGACAGACTCTGAAGCTTTCTTT. Protein: CASSTYSGTDSEAFF. The full variable domain, its missing parts supplied by reference TRBV19 and TRBJ1-1, is DGGITQSPKYLFRKEGQNVTLSCEQNLNHDAMYWYRQDPGQGLRLIYYSQIVNDFQKGDIAEGYSVSREKKESFPLTVTSAQKNPTAFYLCASSTYSGTDSEAFFGQGTRLTVV.

The rearrangement joins TRBV7-9 to TRBJ2-7; D gene uncertain. The germline gives CDR1 SEHNR, CDR2 FQNEAQ (reference sequence). This CDR3 has 17 residues. The V gene lost 3 bases and the J gene lost 2 bases, with 20 bases spanning the gap. The CDR3 loop reads CASSFFPRSDLTYEQYF. CDR3 DNA: TGTGCCAGCAGCTTTTTCCCCCGATCCGACCTTACCTACGAGCAGTACTTC.

The chain combines TRBV27 with TRBJ2-2; D call uncertain. Trimming stripped 0 bases from V and 6 bases from J, with 8 bases between. This CDR3 is built from 14 residues. Germline V gene sequence: CDR1 MNHEY, CDR2 SMNVEV (reference sequence). CDR3 bases: TGTGCCAGCAGTTTATCCGCCCCCCCCGGGGAGCTGTTTTTT. It specifies CASSLSAPPGELFF.

This clonotype has just one count. The chain employs TRBV7-3 and TRBJ2-5, with 7 positions matching TRBD2. The CDR3 has 16 residues. Per the germline V gene, CDR1 is SGHTA and CDR2 is FQGTGA. V lost 5 bases to trimming and J lost 4 bases; unmatched junction nucleotides: 13. The CDR3 nucleotides are TGTGCCAGCAGCCCCGGAACTAGCGTTCTGCCAGAGACCCAGTACTTC. Translation: CASSPGTSVLPETQYF.

This clonotype showed up just once. The chain carries TRBV13 and TRBJ1-2, with 7 positions matching TRBD1. CDR1 PRHDT and CDR2 FYEKMQ come from the germline V gene (reference sequence). The CDR3 has 14 residues. J was trimmed by 7 bases and V by 8 bases; bases with no gene match: 13. CDR3 sequence reads: CASSQGERGVGYTF. The CDR3 DNA sequence: TGTGCCAGCTCCCAGGGGGAGCGGGGTGTTGGCTACACCTTC.

The V call is TRBV5-5, the J call TRBJ2-5, with D maybe TRBD2 (5 bases). Germline V gives CDR1 SGHKS, CDR2 YYEKEE (reference sequence). The CDR3 extends over 16 amino acids. Trimming removed 4 bases at V and 5 bases at J, with 21 bases between. CDR3 sequence (DNA): TGTGCCAGCAGCGAGCCCCGGGGAAGGAATGCGGAGACCCAGTACTTC. This encodes CASSEPRGRNAETQYF.

This chain uses TRBV7-9 with TRBJ2-1; TRBD1 matches at 7 bases. The germline CDR1 and CDR2 sequences are SEHNR and FQNEAQ (reference sequence). Trimming cost V 6 bases and J 4 bases; bases outside gene matches: 0. The CDR3 totals 12 residues. CDR3 in amino acids: CASRGQYNEQFF. The CDR3 coding sequence is TGTGCCAGCAGGGGACAGTACAATGAGCAGTTCTTC.

The chain uses TRBV6-5 and TRBJ2-3; TRBD1 matches 7 bases. The CDR3 extends over 15 amino acids. From germline, CDR1 is MNHEY and CDR2 SVGAGI. Germline trimming cut 5 bases from V and 2 bases from J; bases unmatched to any gene: 7. CDR3 sequence: CASSDLRGHTDTQYF. The CDR3 coding sequence is TGTGCCAGCAGTGACCTAAGGGGGCACACAGATACGCAGTATTTT.

J is TRBJ1-5 and V is TRBV7-6; D remains ambiguous. CDR1 and CDR2 (germline): SGHVS, FNYEAQ. Trimming left V 0 bases short and J 5 bases short, with 5 bases between. The CDR3 sequence is 13 residues long. CDR3 in amino acids: CASSLAQDQPQHF. The CDR3 nucleotides are TGTGCCAGCAGCTTAGCGCAGGATCAGCCCCAGCATTTT.

The chain has TRBV6-6 and TRBJ2-4, with D possibly matching TRBD2 (5 bases). The CDR3 is 15 residues long. Germline V CDR1 and CDR2: MNHNY, SVGAGI (reference sequence). V lost 4 bases, J lost 2 bases, and 12 bases lay in between. This CDR3 reads CASSSEGTTKNIQYF. The CDR3 region has the DNA TGTGCCAGCAGTTCCGAGGGAACCACCAAAAACATTCAGTACTTC.

The chain links TRBV9 to TRBJ2-3; D is unclear. Between the trimmed V and J ends, which lost 0 bases and 5 bases, there was a span of 4 bases. Germline V gene lookup returns CDR1 SGDLS and CDR2 YYNGEE. CDR3 length: 12 residues. CDR3 amino acids: CASSVVEDTQYF. The CDR3 coding sequence is TGTGCCAGCAGCGTAGTCGAAGATACGCAGTATTTT. The variable domain in full, with the rest retrieved from reference TRBV9 and TRBJ2-3, is DSGVTQTPKHLITATGQRVTLRCSPRSGDLSVYWYQQSLDQGLQFLIQYYNGEERAKGNILERFSAQQFPDLHSELNLSSLELGDSALYFCASSVVEDTQYFGPGTRLTVL.

This clonotype was observed once. The V and J genes are TRBV12-3 or TRBV12-4 and TRBJ1-6; no clear D gene. V was cut by 5 bases and J by 9 bases, with 17 bases left in between. This CDR3 is 15 amino acids long. CDR3 sequence: CASSLTRFGRSPLHF. CDR3 nucleotides: TGTGCCAGCAGTCTGACAAGATTTGGACGTTCACCCCTCCACTTT.